The 19 T cell receptor beta chains listed next were all sequenced from one sample in a study of blood T cell repertoires in COVID-19. Libraries were prepared by immunoSEQ multiplex PCR; TCRdb keeps only in-frame clonotypes and omits some of them. The sample carries 100,000 to 150,000 clones, 70% to 90% recorded once. Sequencing was done on a sample of PBMCs or T cells enriched from blood (not recorded which). Receptors were obtained from a woman aged 45 to 65 who had recovered from COVID-19.

This clone is a singleton in its sample. V and J are TRBV7-2 and TRBJ2-7; D not certain. V was pared by 0 bases and J by 0 bases, with 9 bases between. Germline CDR1 SGHTA, CDR2 FQGNSA. The CDR3 runs to 15 residues. In DNA form, the CDR3 reads TGTGCCAGCAGCTTAGCTCCGGTAAGCTCCTACGAGCAGTACTTC. Residues: CASSLAPVSSYEQYF.

The V call is TRBV5-1, the J call TRBJ1-2, with D maybe TRBD1 (5 bases). Looked up from germline, CDR1 is SGHRS and CDR2 is YFSETQ. Trimming cost V 3 bases and J 0 bases, with 12 bases left between them. The CDR3 has 15 amino acids. The CDR3 loop reads CASSSGGPANYGYTF. CDR3 sequence (DNA): TGCGCCAGCAGCTCCGGGGGACCAGCTAACTATGGCTACACCTTC.

The chain couples TRBV9 to TRBJ2-2, with D maybe TRBD2 (5 bases). The CDR3 totals 13 residues. The ends were cut back, 2 bases at V and 5 bases at J, with 7 bases in the middle. CDR1 is SGDLS and CDR2 is YYNGEE in the germline V gene. The CDR3 protein is CASSVPGTGELFF. The CDR3 DNA is TGTGCCAGCAGCGTCCCGGGGACCGGGGAGCTGTTTTTT.

This chain joins TRBV19 and TRBJ1-1, with TRBD1 matching over 10 bases. This CDR3 region has 16 residues. Germline trimming cut 6 bases from V and 0 bases from J; bases unmatched to any gene: 7. Looked up from germline, CDR1 is LNHDA and CDR2 is SQIVND (reference sequence). CDR3 nucleotides: TGTGCCAGTAGACCTGGGACAGGGGACATGAACACTGAAGCTTTCTTT. Its protein product is CASRPGTGDMNTEAFF.

The chain couples TRBV12-5 to TRBJ2-2, with D hard to call. Germline loops: CDR1 LGHNT, CDR2 FRNRAP. Trimming left V 5 bases short and J 5 bases short, with 12 bases between. The CDR3 length is 14 residues. CDR3 protein: CASGPPKTTGELFF. The CDR3 DNA is TGTGCTAGTGGTCCCCCCAAAACAACCGGGGAGCTGTTTTTT.

This sequence joins TRBV15 and TRBJ1-2; D is possibly TRBD1 (6 bases). The CDR3 has 15 amino acids. Between the trimmed V and J ends, which lost 0 bases and 5 bases, there was a span of 13 bases. CDR1 is LNHNV and CDR2 is YYDKDF in the germline V gene (reference sequence). CDR3 in amino acids: CATSREQGIWYGYTF. The CDR3 nucleotides read TGTGCCACCAGCAGAGAGCAGGGGATTTGGTATGGCTACACCTTC. Variable domain in full (rest from reference TRBV15 and TRBJ1-2): DAMVIQNPRYQVTQFGKPVTLSCSQTLNHNVMYWYQQKSSQAPKLLFHYYDKDFNNEADTPDNFQSRRPNTSFCFLDIRSPGLGDTAMYLCATSREQGIWYGYTFGSGTRLTVV.

J is TRBJ2-3 and V is TRBV5-1; D is ambiguous. V lost 3 bases to trimming and J lost 5 bases, with 4 bases between them. The length of the CDR3 is 11 residues. CDR1 SGHRS and CDR2 YFSETQ come from the germline V gene. DNA for the CDR3: TGCGCCAGCAGCTATAAAGATACGCAGTATTTT. It codes for CASSYKDTQYF.

This chain links TRBV5-1 with TRBJ1-4; possible D gene TRBD1, 5 bases. Germline assignment: CDR1 SGHRS and CDR2 YFSETQ. The CDR3 consists of 17 residues. V was clipped by 0 bases and J by 5 bases, with 17 bases between them. The CDR3 nucleotides read TGCGCCAGCAGCTTGGCCAAGGGGCAGCTAGAGAATGAAAAACTGTTTTTT. Translation gives CASSLAKGQLENEKLFF.

V usage is TRBV19 and J usage is TRBJ1-2, with TRBD1 matching over 8 bases. Germline CDR1 and CDR2: LNHDA and SQIVND (reference sequence). V shed 10 bases and J 5 bases; nucleotides not matched to a gene: 9. This CDR3 contains 13 residues. CDR3 in amino acids: CATMAGGAYGYTF. The CDR3 bases are TGTGCCACCATGGCAGGGGGCGCATATGGCTACACCTTC. The full variable domain, completed using reference TRBV19 and TRBJ1-2, is DGGITQSPKYLFRKEGQNVTLSCEQNLNHDAMYWYRQDPGQGLRLIYYSQIVNDFQKGDIAEGYSVSREKKESFPLTVTSAQKNPTAFYLCATMAGGAYGYTFGSGTRLTVV.

The rearrangement links TRBV10-3 to TRBJ2-7, with 9 bases that match TRBD1. The CDR3 sequence is 17 residues long. Germline CDR1 and CDR2: ENHRY and SYGVKD. Germline trimming cut 0 bases from V and 1 base from J; bases unmatched to any gene: 7. In DNA form, the CDR3 reads TGTGCCATCAGTGAGTCCCTCACAGGGGGCTCTTCCTACGAGCAGTACTTC. Encoded protein: CAISESLTGGSSYEQYF.

V gene TRBV4-3 combines with J gene TRBJ2-7; 11 nucleotides align to TRBD2. V lost 1 base to trimming and J lost 12 bases; unmatched junction nucleotides: 5. Germline CDR1 LGHNA, CDR2 YSLEER. The CDR3 loop spans 13 amino acids. CDR3 amino acids: CASSQGLAGSRYF. DNA of the CDR3: TGCGCCAGCAGCCAAGGACTAGCGGGGTCCCGGTACTTC.

The chain combines TRBV3-1 (or the pseudogene TRBV3-2) with TRBJ2-4; no clear D. Per the germline V gene, CDR1 is LGHDT and CDR2 is YNNKEL (reference sequence). V was pared by 3 bases and J by 8 bases, with 8 bases between. The CDR3 runs 12 residues. CDR3 residues: CASSQATYIQYF. The CDR3 DNA is TGTGCCAGCAGCCAGGCCACATACATTCAGTACTTC.

This chain connects TRBV4-1 to TRBJ2-7, with D possibly TRBD2 on 6 matching bases. The V and J ends lost 3 bases and 3 bases respectively, with 15 bases between them. CDR1 and CDR2 from the germline V gene are MGHRA and YSYEKL. This CDR3 has 15 amino acids. The CDR3 coding sequence is TGCGCCAGCAGCCATGGCGGGACGGAGAACTACGAGCAGTACTTC. As protein: CASSHGGTENYEQYF.

This chain uses TRBV19 with TRBJ1-5; the D gene is possibly TRBD1 (6 bases). Germline V gene data show CDR1 as LNHDA and CDR2 as SQIVND (reference sequence). Deletions cut 6 bases from V and 0 bases from J, with 12 bases between. The CDR3 consists of 15 residues. CDR3: CASRGDTYSNQPQHF. CDR3 DNA sequence: TGTGCCAGTAGAGGGGACACTTATAGCAATCAGCCCCAGCATTTT.

This chain links TRBV4-1 with TRBJ1-2, with 7 bases aligning to TRBD1. CDR3 length: 16 amino acids. V shed 3 bases, J shed 4 bases, and the junction held 11 bases outside the gene matches. CDR1 and CDR2 (germline): MGHRA, YSYEKL. The CDR3 region has the DNA TGCGCCAGCAGCCATCCCGACAGGGTAAGGGCCTATGGCTACACCTTC. Protein: CASSHPDRVRAYGYTF.

This rearrangement joins TRBV7-9 to TRBJ2-3; D might be TRBD2 (6 bases). Germline V gives CDR1 SEHNR, CDR2 FQNEAQ (reference sequence). The CDR3 runs 12 residues. Trimming took off 6 bases at V and 6 bases at J, with 10 bases between the two ends. The CDR3 sequence: CASRGTFDTQYF. The CDR3 DNA reads as TGTGCCAGCAGGGGGACTTTTGATACGCAGTATTTT.

This CDR3 reads CATYRGSTNEKLFF. Here the CDR3 DNA reads TGTGCCACCTACCGGGGTTCAACTAATGAAAAACTGTTTTTT. The genes are TRBV28 and TRBJ1-4; D gene ambiguous. V was pared by 10 bases and J by 0 bases, with 12 bases between. Germline CDR1 and CDR2: MDHEN and SYDVKM. The CDR3 consists of 14 residues.

This rearrangement joins TRBV7-9 to TRBJ2-1, with D possibly matching TRBD2 (6 bases). Looked up from germline, CDR1 is SEHNR and CDR2 is FQNEAQ (reference sequence). The CDR3 has 14 amino acids. Trimming left V 5 bases short and J 6 bases short, with 14 bases between. CDR3 protein: CASSRRREINEQFF. Written as DNA, the CDR3 is TGTGCCAGCAGCCGCCGGCGGGAAATCAATGAGCAGTTCTTC.

This sequence joins TRBV5-6 and TRBJ2-7, with 7 bases identical to TRBD1. V shed 4 bases, J shed 3 bases, and the junction held 10 bases outside the gene matches. The CDR3 consists of 15 residues. Germline CDR1 and CDR2: SGHDT and YYEEEE. The CDR3 DNA reads as TGTGCCAGCAGCCCGGATTTGGGACAGCACTACGAGCAGTACTTC. This gives the protein CASSPDLGQHYEQYF.